This T cell receptor (beta chain) stems from a study of Ad26.COV2.S vaccination and SARS-CoV-2 variants. Findings and caveats of the study: Reports say spike-specific CD8+ and CD4+ T cell responses covered substantial breadth after vaccination.

CDR1 MNHNS and CDR2 SASEGT come from the germline V gene. The CDR3 covers 16 residues. Unmatched junction bases numbered 4, after V lost 1 base and J lost 4 bases. Regarding this clone: Its antigen is still unknown.

Method: immunoSEQ multiplex PCR; TCRdb's copy keeps in-frame clones and lacks some. Here the sample spans around 300,000 clones, 75% to 90% being singletons. Treatment indicated: roughly 19 received Ad26.COV2.S at low or high dose, single or two shots; about 5 received placebo; per-sample allocation not given. Sampling occurred on day 63 after the first vaccine or placebo injection. The clonotype was recovered from a person aged 18-60 years who received the Ad26.COV2.S COVID-19 vaccine or a placebo. Sequencing used peripheral blood, obtained in a trial of Ad26.COV2.S vaccine versus placebo. The chain links TRBV6-1 to TRBJ2-6; 7 bases align to TRBD2. The CDR3, as DNA: TGTGCCAGCAGTGAAGGGGGGGGAACCGGGGCCAACGTCCTGACTTTC. Translating it yields CASSEGGGTGANVLTF.